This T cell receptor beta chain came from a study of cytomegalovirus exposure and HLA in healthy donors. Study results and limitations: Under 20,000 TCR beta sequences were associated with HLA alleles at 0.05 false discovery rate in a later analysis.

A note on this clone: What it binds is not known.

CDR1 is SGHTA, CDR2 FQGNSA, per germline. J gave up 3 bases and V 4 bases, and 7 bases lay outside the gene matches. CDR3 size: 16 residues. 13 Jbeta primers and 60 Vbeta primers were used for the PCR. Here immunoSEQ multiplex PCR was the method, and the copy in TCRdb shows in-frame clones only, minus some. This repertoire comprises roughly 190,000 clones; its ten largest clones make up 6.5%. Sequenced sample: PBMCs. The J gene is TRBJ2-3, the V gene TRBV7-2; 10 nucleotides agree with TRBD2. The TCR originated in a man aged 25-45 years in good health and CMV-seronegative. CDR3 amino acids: CASSSRAGGHTDTQYF. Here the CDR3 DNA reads TGTGCCAGCAGCTCCAGAGCGGGGGGGCATACAGATACGCAGTATTTT.